These 17 T cell receptor beta chains share one sample of origin, sequenced in a study of identifying expanded T cells in peripheral blood. The assay was immunoSEQ multiplex PCR, and TCRdb's table has in-frame clones only and misses some. The sample carries 85,000 to 120,000 clones, about nine tenths recorded once. Sequencing input: blood. The receptors were gathered from a person between 18 and 75 years old in good health.

The V and J genes are TRBV15 and TRBJ1-2, with unresolved D. CDR1 and CDR2 from the germline V gene are LNHNV and YYDKDF (reference sequence). Trimming pared 2 bases from V and 0 bases from J, leaving 13 bases between. The CDR3 runs 16 residues. CDR3 sequence: CATSRFGRDANYGYTF. CDR3 DNA sequence: TGTGCCACCAGCAGATTTGGGAGAGATGCTAACTATGGCTACACCTTC.

V usage is TRBV19 and J usage is TRBJ2-1; the match to TRBD1 covers 9 bases. Trimming at V came to 4 bases and at J to 3 bases, leaving 10 bases not matched to a gene. Germline V gene lookup returns CDR1 LNHDA and CDR2 SQIVND (reference sequence). The CDR3 is 17 amino acids. For the CDR3, the DNA is TGTGCCAGTAGTAATGAGGGACAGGGAGGGGTCTACAATGAGCAGTTCTTC. It encodes CASSNEGQGGVYNEQFF.

The chain has TRBV30 and TRBJ2-7; no clear D. The CDR3 runs to 16 residues. The germline V gene encodes CDR1 GTSNPN and CDR2 SVGIG (reference sequence). V was shortened by 5 bases and J by 0 bases, with 20 bases between the two germline ends. The DNA of the CDR3 is TGTGCCTGGGGCCTCCAGCCGGGCTTCTTCTCCTACGAGCAGTACTTC. Translating gives CAWGLQPGFFSYEQYF.

The count of this clone is one. Relative to the germline gene, one junction end is altered; a read error may explain this. The genes are TRBV28 and TRBJ1-2; D gene uncertain. Germline V gene lookup returns CDR1 MDHEN and CDR2 SYDVKM. This CDR3 is 12 amino acids long. The CDR3 loop reads CASEGRNYGYIF. The CDR3, as DNA: TGTGCCAGCGAAGGCAGAAACTATGGCTACATCTTC.

The chain carries TRBV29-1 and TRBJ2-3, with 8 bases that match TRBD1. There are 15 residues in the CDR3. Trimming at V came to 8 bases and at J to 1 base, leaving 11 bases not matched to a gene. Per the germline V gene, CDR1 is SQVTM and CDR2 is ANQGSEA. The DNA for the CDR3 is TGCAGCACGCTTTATGGACAGGGAGGCACAGATACGCAGTATTTT. It yields the protein CSTLYGQGGTDTQYF.

This rearrangement joins TRBV4-1 to TRBJ2-7, with TRBD2 matching 9 bases. Germline loops: CDR1 MGHRA, CDR2 YSYEKL. This CDR3 has 15 residues. V dropped 0 bases and J dropped 6; count of bases not matched to a gene: 6. CDR3 loop: CASSQEGSGGLEQYF. The CDR3 nucleotides are TGCGCCAGCAGCCAAGAAGGTAGCGGGGGACTCGAGCAGTACTTC.

The chain is built from TRBV5-6 and TRBJ2-4; 8 bases line up with TRBD1. Looked up from germline, CDR1 is SGHDT and CDR2 is YYEEEE. This CDR3 is built from 13 residues. Trimming cost V 3 bases and J 8 bases; bases outside gene matches: 4. The CDR3 sequence: CASSSRGPDIQYF. The CDR3 DNA reads as TGTGCCAGCAGCTCCAGGGGGCCGGACATTCAGTACTTC.

The chain joins TRBV5-1 to TRBJ1-4; D remains ambiguous. The germline gives CDR1 SGHRS, CDR2 YFSETQ. The ends were cut back, 4 bases at V and 8 bases at J, with 15 bases in the middle. This CDR3 region has 14 residues. For the CDR3, the DNA is TGCGCCAGCAGCCCGGAAGGGAGGGAAGAAAAACTGTTTTTT. Its protein product is CASSPEGREEKLFF.

V and J are TRBV4-3 and TRBJ1-6; no definite D call. Germline CDR1 LGHNA, CDR2 YSLEER. V gave up 0 bases and J gave up 9 bases, with 15 bases separating them. The CDR3 loop spans 16 amino acids. The CDR3 bases are TGCGCCAGCAGCCAAGAGCCTCGATCGGGAGGTTCACCCCTCCACTTT. Protein: CASSQEPRSGGSPLHF.

J is TRBJ1-2 and V is TRBV14; possibly TRBD1 for D (6 bases). There are 14 residues in the CDR3. Per germline, CDR1 SGHDN and CDR2 FVKESK. Trimming removed 3 bases from V and 4 bases from J, with 12 bases in between. In DNA form, the CDR3 reads TGTGCCAGCAGCCAGCCAGGGGATCTCTATGGCTACACCTTC. This encodes CASSQPGDLYGYTF.

This chain links TRBV6-5 with TRBJ2-1; D call uncertain. The CDR3 extends over 13 amino acids. Trimming shortened V by 6 bases and J by 5 bases, and 11 bases separated the two germline ends. Germline loops: CDR1 MNHEY, CDR2 SVGAGI. The DNA of the CDR3 is TGTGCCAGCAGCAAGGACGGCCACAATGAGCAGTTCTTC. Its translation: CASSKDGHNEQFF.

This chain uses TRBV7-9 with TRBJ2-1; 8 bases map to TRBD1. This CDR3 has 14 residues. Germline assignment: CDR1 SEHNR and CDR2 FQNEAQ (reference sequence). Unmatched junction bases numbered 4, after V lost 5 bases and J lost 4 bases. The CDR3 loop is CASSPRQGYNEQFF. The CDR3, as DNA: TGTGCCAGCAGCCCAAGACAGGGGTACAATGAGCAGTTCTTC.

V and J are TRBV7-8 and TRBJ1-1; a possible D gene is TRBD1 (6 bases). The CDR3 loop spans 15 amino acids. The germline CDR1 and CDR2 sequences are SGHVS and FQNEAQ. Trimming pared 2 bases from V and 1 base from J, leaving 11 bases between. The CDR3 is CASSLSQGQNTEAFF. The CDR3 region has the DNA TGTGCCAGCAGCTTATCACAGGGCCAGAACACTGAAGCTTTCTTT. Together with reference TRBV7-8 and TRBJ1-1, the CDR3 gives the full variable domain: GAGVSQSPRYKVAKRGQDVALRCDPISGHVSLFWYQQALGQGPEFLTYFQNEAQLDKSGLPSDRFFAERPEGSVSTLKIQRTQQEDSAVYLCASSLSQGQNTEAFFGQGTRLTVV.

V and J are TRBV19 and TRBJ1-5, with 9 nucleotides matching TRBD1. Germline V lookup: CDR1 LNHDA, CDR2 SQIVND (reference sequence). CDR3 length equals 15 residues. After removal of 9 bases from V and 0 bases from J, the junction contained 6 bases not matched to a gene. CDR3: CASGGQGYSNQPQHF. The CDR3 bases are TGTGCCAGCGGGGGACAGGGATATAGCAATCAGCCCCAGCATTTT.

The J gene is TRBJ1-1, the V gene TRBV19; TRBD1 might be the D (6 bases). The CDR3 loop spans 14 amino acids. CDR1 is LNHDA and CDR2 is SQIVND in the germline V gene (reference sequence). V lost 3 bases, J lost 6 bases, and 14 bases lay in between. CDR3 nucleotide sequence: TGTGCCAGTAGTATTGGACAGCCGAGGGCTGAAGCTTTCTTT. Amino acids: CASSIGQPRAEAFF. The full variable domain, its missing parts supplied by reference TRBV19 and TRBJ1-1, is DGGITQSPKYLFRKEGQNVTLSCEQNLNHDAMYWYRQDPGQGLRLIYYSQIVNDFQKGDIAEGYSVSREKKESFPLTVTSAQKNPTAFYLCASSIGQPRAEAFFGQGTRLTVV.

V is TRBV19 and J is TRBJ1-2, with D possibly being TRBD1 (5 bases). Germline assignment: CDR1 LNHDA and CDR2 SQIVND (reference sequence). The length of the CDR3 is 13 residues. The V gene lost 9 bases and the J gene lost 8 bases, with 19 bases spanning the gap. The CDR3 nucleotides are TGTGCCAGCGTTCCTACAGGATCTAGGGGCTACACCTTC. Its translation is CASVPTGSRGYTF. The full variable domain, rest sourced from reference TRBV19 and TRBJ1-2, is DGGITQSPKYLFRKEGQNVTLSCEQNLNHDAMYWYRQDPGQGLRLIYYSQIVNDFQKGDIAEGYSVSREKKESFPLTVTSAQKNPTAFYLCASVPTGSRGYTFGSGTRLTVV.

This chain links TRBV6-5 with TRBJ2-7, with D unclear. Trimming took off 6 bases at V and 0 bases at J, with 6 bases between the two ends. The CDR3 length is 12 residues. Germline-derived CDR1 and CDR2 are MNHEY and SVGAGI. CDR3 protein: CASRRSSYEQYF. In DNA, the CDR3 is TGTGCCAGCAGGAGAAGCTCCTACGAGCAGTACTTC.